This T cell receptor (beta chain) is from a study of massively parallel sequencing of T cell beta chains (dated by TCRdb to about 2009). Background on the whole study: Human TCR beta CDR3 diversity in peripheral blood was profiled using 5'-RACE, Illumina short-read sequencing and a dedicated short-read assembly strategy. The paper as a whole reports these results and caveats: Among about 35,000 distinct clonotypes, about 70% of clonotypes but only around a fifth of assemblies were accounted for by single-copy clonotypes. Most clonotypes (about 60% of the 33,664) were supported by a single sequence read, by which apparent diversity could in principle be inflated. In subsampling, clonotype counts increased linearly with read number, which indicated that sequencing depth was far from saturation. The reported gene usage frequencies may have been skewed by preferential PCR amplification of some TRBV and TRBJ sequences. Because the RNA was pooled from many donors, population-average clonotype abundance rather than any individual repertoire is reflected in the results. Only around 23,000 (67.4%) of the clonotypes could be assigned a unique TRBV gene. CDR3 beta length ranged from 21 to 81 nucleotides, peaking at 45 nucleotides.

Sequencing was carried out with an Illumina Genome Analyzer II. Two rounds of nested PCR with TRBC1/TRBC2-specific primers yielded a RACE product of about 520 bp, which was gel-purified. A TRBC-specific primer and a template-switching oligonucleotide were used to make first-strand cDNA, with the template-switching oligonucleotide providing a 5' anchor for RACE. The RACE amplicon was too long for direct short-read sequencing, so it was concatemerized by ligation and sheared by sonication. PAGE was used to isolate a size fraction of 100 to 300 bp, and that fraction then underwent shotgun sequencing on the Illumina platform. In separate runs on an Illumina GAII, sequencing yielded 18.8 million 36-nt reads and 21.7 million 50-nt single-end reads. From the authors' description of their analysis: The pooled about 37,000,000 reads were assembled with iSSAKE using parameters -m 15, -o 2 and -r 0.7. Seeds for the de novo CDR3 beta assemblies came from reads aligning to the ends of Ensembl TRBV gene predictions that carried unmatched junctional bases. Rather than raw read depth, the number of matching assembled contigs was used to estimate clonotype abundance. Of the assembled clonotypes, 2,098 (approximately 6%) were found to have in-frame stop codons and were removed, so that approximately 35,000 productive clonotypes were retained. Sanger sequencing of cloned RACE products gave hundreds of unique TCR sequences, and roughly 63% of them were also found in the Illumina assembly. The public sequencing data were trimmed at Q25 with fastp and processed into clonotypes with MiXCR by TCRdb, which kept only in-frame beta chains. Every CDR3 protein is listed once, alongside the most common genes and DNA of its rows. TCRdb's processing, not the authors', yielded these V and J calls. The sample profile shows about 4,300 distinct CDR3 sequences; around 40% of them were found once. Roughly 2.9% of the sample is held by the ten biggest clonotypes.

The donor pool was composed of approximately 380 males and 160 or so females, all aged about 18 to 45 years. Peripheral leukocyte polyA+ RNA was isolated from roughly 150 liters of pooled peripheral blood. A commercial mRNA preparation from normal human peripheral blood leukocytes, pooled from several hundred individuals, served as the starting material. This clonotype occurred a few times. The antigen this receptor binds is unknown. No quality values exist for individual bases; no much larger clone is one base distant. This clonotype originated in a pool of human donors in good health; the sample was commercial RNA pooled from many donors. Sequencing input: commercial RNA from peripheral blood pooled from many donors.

The CDR3 loop reads CSVQREGPHEQFF. The DNA reads TGCAGCGTTCAGCGGGAGGGCCCCCATGAGCAGTTCTTC. The chain employs TRBV29-1 and TRBJ2-1; 10 middle bases align to TRBD2. Germline trimming amounts to 5 bases on V and 8 bases on J, with 6 as the count of junction bases outside the gene matches. The CDR3 goes from the cysteine to the phenylalanine over 13 residues. Only the CDR3 DNA is retained, 39 bases long and in frame from the first base. CDR1 SQVTM and CDR2 ANQGSEA are derived from the germline V gene.